The clone carrying this T cell receptor beta chain was picked up many times. The assay was immunoSEQ multiplex PCR, and TCRdb's table has in-frame clones only and misses some. In the table there are 250,000 to 350,000 clones, 88% of which are singletons. The sample comes from a study of blood T cell repertoires in COVID-19. Study at large: Samples came from the United States, Italy and Spain, spanning acute and convalescent COVID-19. PBMCs, B-cell-depleted T cells, or T cells were the source of the cDNA or gDNA that made up the material.

Individuals aged about 18 to 90 years were recruited from about two dozen US areas. Cohort placement rested on clinical history that participants reported themselves. In germline, CDR1 is SGHTA, CDR2 FQGTGA. The CDR3 extends over 19 amino acids. With 2 bases clipped from V and 0 bases from J, the junction kept 9 bases outside the gene matches. The chain carries TRBV7-3 and TRBJ2-6; TRBD1 agrees at 8 bases. Sequenced input: PBMCs or T cells enriched from blood (not recorded which). The TCR sequence derives from a woman between 25 and 40 years old who had recovered from COVID-19. CDR3 in DNA: TGTGCCAGCAGCTTATTAGGACAGGGCCGGATCTCTGGGGCCAACGTCCTGACTTTC. Translating gives CASSLLGQGRISGANVLTF.